This T cell receptor beta chain was obtained from a study of blood T cell repertoires in COVID-19. The overall study: T cells, B-cell-depleted T cells, or PBMCs supplied cDNA or gDNA.

Those who participated ranged in age from roughly 18 to 90 years and resided in approximately 23 US areas. Cohort placement rested on clinical history that participants reported themselves. Within 2 weeks before study entry, exposed participants met a COVID-19 case. Libraries were prepared by immunoSEQ multiplex PCR; TCRdb keeps only in-frame clonotypes and omits some of them. The sample lists over 200,000 clones, 80% to 90% occurring once. Germline trimming cut 3 bases from V and 4 bases from J; bases unmatched to any gene: 3. This CDR3 has 16 residues. Germline CDR1 is LGHNA and CDR2 is YNFKEQ. This chain joins TRBV4-2 and TRBJ2-2; 12 bases map to TRBD2. The receptor was isolated from a woman aged 30 to 39 who had been exposed to COVID-19. Sequenced: PBMCs or T cells enriched from blood (not recorded which). The DNA of the CDR3 is TGTGCCAGCAGCCACGGGACTAGCGGGTTCACCGGGGAGCTGTTTTTT. Protein: CASSHGTSGFTGELFF.